The clone carrying this TCR beta chain was counted at least ten times. Its antigen is currently unknown. Amplification from RNA transcripts yielded the TCR beta CDR3 regions. The first-round RT-PCR employed HTBI primers together with the Qiagen OneStep RT-PCR kit. A multiplex PCR was then performed as the second round. TCRdb recomputed calls from the multiplex PCR reads with MiXCR, one row per CDR3 protein. Of around 660,000 distinct CDR3 sequences in the sample, roughly two fifths are singletons; the top ten hold over 2.5%. This record belongs to a study of Graves' ophthalmopathy and Graves' hyperthyroidism. V shed 0 bases and J 9 bases; nucleotides not matched to a gene: 0. CDR1 and CDR2 (germline): SGHTA, FQGTGA. This CDR3 contains 14 residues. General observations from the study: Most clonotypes expanded in thyroid above 0.001 frequency were present in blood too.

The source is an adult man with Graves' ophthalmopathy. The sample consisted of peripheral blood. The J gene is TRBJ1-6, the V gene TRBV7-3, with 9 bases aligning to TRBD1. CDR3 region: CASSLTTGGSPLHF. The CDR3 DNA reads TGTGCCAGCAGCTTAACGACAGGGGGTTCACCCCTCCACTTT.